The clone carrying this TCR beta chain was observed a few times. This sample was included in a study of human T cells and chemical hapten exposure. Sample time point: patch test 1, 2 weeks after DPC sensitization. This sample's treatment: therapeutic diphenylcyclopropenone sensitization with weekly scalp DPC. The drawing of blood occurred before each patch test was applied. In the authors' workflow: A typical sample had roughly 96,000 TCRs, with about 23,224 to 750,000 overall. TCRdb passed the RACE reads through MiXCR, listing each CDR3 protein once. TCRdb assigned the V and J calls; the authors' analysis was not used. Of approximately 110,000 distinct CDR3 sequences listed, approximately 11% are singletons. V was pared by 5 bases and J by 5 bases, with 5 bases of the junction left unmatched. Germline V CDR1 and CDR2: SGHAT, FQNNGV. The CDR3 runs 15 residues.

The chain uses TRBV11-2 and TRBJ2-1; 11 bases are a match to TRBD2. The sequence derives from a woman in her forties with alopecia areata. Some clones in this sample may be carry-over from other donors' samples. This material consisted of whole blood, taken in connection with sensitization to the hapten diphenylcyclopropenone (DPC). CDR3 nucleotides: TGTGCCAGCAGCCTAACTAGCGGGGGCAACAATGAGCAGTTCTTC. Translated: CASSLTSGGNNEQFF.